These T cell receptor beta chains were read from a single sample in a study of metastatic and nonmetastatic thyroid tumors. Using MiXCR, TCRdb reanalyzed the PCR reads. This repertoire shows roughly 55,000 clones, roughly 17% found once; its top ten account for more than 9%. The specimen was blood. Receptors were obtained from a male donor with papillary thyroid cancer or a benign thyroid nodule (not recorded which). Some clones in this sample may be carry-over from other donors' samples. Each CDR3 is given with its conserved first and last residue. The D gene is left open where the match is weak. Clone sizes are given selectively: once, few, many, or a class where the clone is expanded.

V gene	J gene	clone size	D gene	CDR3 DNA	CDR3 protein
TRBV9	TRBJ2-2	once	TRBD1	TGTGCCAGCAGCCTATTCTCGGGACAGAGTAACACCTGGGAGCTGTTCTTT	CASSLFSGQSNTWELFF
TRBV20-1	TRBJ2-5	many	-	TGCAGTGCTAGAGCAGCGAATCAAGAGACCCAGTACTTC	CSARAANQETQYF
TRBV11-1	TRBJ2-1	-	TRBD2	TGTGCCAGCAGCCCTCGACTAGCGTGGGTCCCCTACAATGAGCAGTTCTTC	CASSPRLAWVPYNEQFF
TRBV2	TRBJ2-2	many	-	TGTGCCAGCAGTGATTCGGCGGGGAACCACGGGGAGCTGTTTTTT	CASSDSAGNHGELFF
TRBV10-3	TRBJ2-7	many	-	TGTGCCATCAGTGAGCAGGAGGGTACCTACGAGCAGTACTTC	CAISEQEGTYEQYF
TRBV6-2/TRBV6-3	TRBJ1-5	many	TRBD1	TGTGCCAGCAGTCCTCGGACAGGAAGCAATCAGCCCCAGCATTTT	CASSPRTGSNQPQHF
TRBV6-1	TRBJ2-7	few	-	TGTGCCAGCAGTGCCGTCCCCGGATGGGAGCAGTACTTC	CASSAVPGWEQYF
TRBV2	TRBJ1-6	many	-	TGTGCCAGCAGTGAAGGGGCGGGACAAGGCGATTCACCCCTCCACTTT	CASSEGAGQGDSPLHF
TRBV9	TRBJ1-4	many	-	TGTGCCAGCAGCGACTACGCGGGCCTGGGGAATGAAAAACTGTTTTTT	CASSDYAGLGNEKLFF
TRBV7-2	TRBJ2-7	-	-	TGTGCCAGCAGCTTAGCCCCGGGCGTATCCTACGAGCAGTACTTC	CASSLAPGVSYEQYF
TRBV7-2	TRBJ1-5	few	-	TGTGCCAGCAGCCGGGACAACAATCAGCCCCAGCATTTT	CASSRDNNQPQHF
TRBV5-1	TRBJ1-1	many	-	TGCGCCAGCAGCTTGACTACAGGGCGAACTGAAGCTTTCTTT	CASSLTTGRTEAFF